A selection of T cell receptor beta chains follows, all from one sample in a study of cytomegalovirus exposure and HLA in healthy donors. Profiling relied on immunoSEQ multiplex PCR, and the TCRdb table lists in-frame clones only, not all of them. Of about 170,000 clones in the sample, 80% were seen once. Sequencing was done on a sample of PBMCs. These receptors all stem from a woman aged 50 to 60 in good health and CMV-seropositive. Each CDR3 is given with its conserved first and last residue. The order of the fields is J gene, CDR3 length, clone size, V gene, D gene, CDR3 protein, CDR3 DNA. A D gene is named only where the DNA matches it firmly. Size is stated for part of the rows, as once, few or many counts, or as a class when the clone is expanded.

J: TRBJ1-1; length: 14; size: few; V: TRBV11-2; D: -; CDR3: CASSLPRQNTEAFF; DNA: TGTGCCAGCAGCTTACCGAGACAGAACACTGAAGCTTTCTTT
J: TRBJ1-2; length: 13; size: -; V: TRBV9; D: -; CDR3: CASSVSPTGSGTF; DNA: TGTGCCAGCAGCGTCTCACCGACAGGCTCGGGCACCTTC
J: TRBJ1-1; length: 14; size: -; V: TRBV7-9; D: TRBD1; CDR3: CASSLVPGGTEAFF; DNA: TGTGCCAGCAGCTTAGTTCCAGGGGGCACTGAAGCTTTCTTT
J: TRBJ1-5; length: 15; size: few; V: TRBV9; D: -; CDR3: CASSVGGQGGQPQHF; DNA: TGTGCCAGCAGCGTAGGGGGGCAGGGCGGGCAGCCCCAGCATTTT
J: TRBJ2-2; length: 17; size: -; V: TRBV10-1; D: TRBD2; CDR3: CASSESPGREDPGELFF; DNA: TGCGCCAGCAGTGAGTCGCCGGGGCGGGAGGACCCCGGGGAGCTGTTTTTT
J: TRBJ2-2; length: 14; size: -; V: TRBV6-1; D: TRBD2; CDR3: CASEGTSGTGELFF; DNA: TGTGCCAGCGAAGGGACTAGCGGTACCGGGGAGCTGTTTTTT
J: TRBJ1-2; length: 13; size: -; V: TRBV18; D: TRBD1; CDR3: CASSPDRGYGYTF; DNA: TGTGCCAGCTCACCGGACAGGGGTTATGGCTACACCTTC
J: TRBJ1-1; length: 16; size: few; V: TRBV14; D: TRBD1; CDR3: CASSRTGWTMNTEAFF; DNA: TGTGCCAGCAGCCGGACAGGGTGGACCATGAACACTGAAGCTTTCTTT
J: TRBJ2-7; length: 13; size: -; V: TRBV27; D: -; CDR3: CASRGTNIYEQYF; DNA: TGTGCCAGCAGGGGGACAAATATTTACGAGCAGTACTTC
J: TRBJ2-3; length: 14; size: -; V: TRBV11-2; D: TRBD1; CDR3: CASSTGQGTDTQYF; DNA: TGTGCCAGCAGCACCGGACAGGGAACAGATACGCAGTATTTT
J: TRBJ2-6; length: 15; size: -; V: TRBV7-6; D: TRBD1; CDR3: CASSRTGEGANVLTF; DNA: TGTGCCAGCAGCCGAACAGGGGAAGGGGCCAACGTCCTGACTTTC
J: TRBJ1-5; length: 13; size: -; V: TRBV6-6; D: -; CDR3: CASTTTENQPQHF; DNA: TGTGCCAGCACCACGACAGAGAATCAGCCCCAGCATTTT
J: TRBJ1-6; length: 14; size: -; V: TRBV6-1; D: -; CDR3: CASGRDILNSPLHF; DNA: TGTGCCAGCGGAAGGGACATCTTAAATTCACCCCTCCACTTT
J: TRBJ2-1; length: 17; size: -; V: TRBV14; D: TRBD2; CDR3: CASSQQGLAGERYEQFF; DNA: TGTGCCAGCAGCCAACAAGGACTAGCGGGAGAACGATATGAGCAGTTCTTC
J: TRBJ1-1; length: 11; size: -; V: TRBV7-2; D: -; CDR3: CASSSYTEAFF; DNA: TGTGCCAGCAGTTCCTACACTGAAGCTTTCTTT
J: TRBJ1-6; length: 14; size: few; V: TRBV5-6; D: TRBD1; CDR3: CASSLRGRYSPLHF; DNA: TGTGCCAGCAGCTTGAGGGGGCGTTATTCACCCCTCCACTTT
J: TRBJ1-4; length: 14; size: -; V: TRBV9; D: -; CDR3: CASSPRPQGEKLFF; DNA: TGTGCCAGCAGCCCCAGGCCCCAGGGTGAAAAACTGTTTTTT
J: TRBJ2-1; length: 19; size: -; V: TRBV29-1; D: TRBD1; CDR3: CSTIYRGPRSGLTYNEQFF; DNA: TGCAGTACTATTTACAGGGGTCCCCGATCGGGGCTGACCTACAATGAGCAGTTCTTC
J: TRBJ1-4; length: 16; size: -; V: TRBV7-2; D: -; CDR3: CASSKNQGRGNEKLFF; DNA: TGTGCCAGCAGCAAAAATCAGGGTAGGGGTAATGAAAAACTGTTTTTT
J: TRBJ2-6; length: 18; size: -; V: TRBV5-6; D: -; CDR3: CASSLEIGRASGANVLTF; DNA: TGTGCCAGCAGCTTGGAGATTGGCAGGGCGTCAGGGGCCAACGTCCTGACTTTC
J: TRBJ2-1; length: 17; size: once; V: TRBV19; D: -; CDR3: CASSSTFASSSYNEQFF; DNA: TGTGCCAGTAGTAGCACCTTCGCCTCCAGCTCCTACAATGAGCAGTTCTTC
J: TRBJ1-3; length: 17; size: -; V: TRBV19; D: -; CDR3: CASSVLDSRASGNTIYF; DNA: TGTGCCAGTAGCGTACTGGACAGCCGAGCCTCTGGAAACACCATATATTTT
J: TRBJ2-1; length: 17; size: -; V: TRBV5-1; D: -; CDR3: CASSLKARGISYNEQFF; DNA: TGCGCCAGCAGCTTGAAGGCCCGGGGGATCTCCTACAATGAGCAGTTCTTC
J: TRBJ2-1; length: 14; size: -; V: TRBV28; D: TRBD2; CDR3: CATLGPQRGREQFF; DNA: TGTGCCACCCTAGGGCCACAGCGGGGTAGAGAGCAGTTCTTC
J: TRBJ1-2; length: 12; size: -; V: TRBV4-3; D: -; CDR3: CASSQEDSECHF; DNA: TGCGCCAGCAGCCAAGAGGACAGCGAATGTCACTTC
J: TRBJ2-3; length: 15; size: -; V: TRBV7-9; D: TRBD1; CDR3: CASSLTGQGTDTQYF; DNA: TGTGCCAGCAGCTTAACGGGACAGGGCACAGATACGCAGTATTTT
J: TRBJ2-3; length: 11; size: -; V: TRBV7-2; D: -; CDR3: CASTSVDTQYF; DNA: TGTGCCAGCACCTCGGTAGATACGCAGTATTTT
J: TRBJ2-7; length: 15; size: -; V: TRBV15; D: TRBD1; CDR3: CATSPSSGQGYEQYF; DNA: TGTGCCACCAGCCCCTCCTCGGGACAGGGATACGAGCAGTACTTC
J: TRBJ1-2; length: 15; size: -; V: TRBV27; D: -; CDR3: CASSSREPANYGYTF; DNA: TGTGCCAGCAGCTCAAGGGAGCCTGCTAACTATGGCTACACCTTC
J: TRBJ2-3; length: 15; size: -; V: TRBV9; D: -; CDR3: CASSVDVRSTDTQYF; DNA: TGTGCCAGCAGCGTAGATGTCAGAAGCACAGATACGCAGTATTTT
J: TRBJ1-4; length: 18; size: -; V: TRBV30; D: TRBD1; CDR3: CAWSSPTGGSATNEKLFF; DNA: TGTGCCTGGAGTTCCCCGACAGGGGGAAGTGCAACTAATGAAAAACTGTTTTTT
J: TRBJ1-2; length: 13; size: -; V: TRBV18; D: -; CDR3: CASSPQPGGGYTF; DNA: TGTGCCAGCTCACCCCAACCCGGTGGTGGCTACACCTTC
J: TRBJ2-5; length: 13; size: -; V: TRBV6-5; D: -; CDR3: CASSPRQQETQYF; DNA: TGTGCCAGCAGCCCCCGACAGCAAGAGACCCAGTACTTC
J: TRBJ1-4; length: 14; size: -; V: TRBV5-1; D: -; CDR3: CASSLAQGEEKLFF; DNA: TGCGCCAGCAGCTTGGCACAGGGAGAGGAAAAACTGTTTTTT
J: TRBJ2-1; length: 17; size: -; V: TRBV7-9; D: TRBD2; CDR3: CASSGTGTTRTYNEQFF; DNA: TGTGCCAGCAGCGGAACCGGGACTACACGGACGTACAATGAGCAGTTCTTC
J: TRBJ2-3; length: 13; size: -; V: TRBV7-2; D: -; CDR3: CASSPGAADTQYF; DNA: TGTGCCAGCAGCCCCGGAGCGGCAGATACGCAGTATTTT
J: TRBJ1-2; length: 13; size: few; V: TRBV6-6; D: TRBD1; CDR3: CASNDMGQYGYTF; DNA: TGTGCCAGCAACGATATGGGACAGTATGGCTACACCTTC
J: TRBJ1-1; length: 15; size: few; V: TRBV5-1; D: -; CDR3: CASSLGGSIGPEAFF; DNA: TGCGCCAGCAGCTTGGGAGGGAGTATAGGTCCTGAAGCTTTCTTT
J: TRBJ2-3; length: 15; size: -; V: TRBV7-2; D: TRBD1; CDR3: CASSGTGGWTDTQYF; DNA: TGTGCCAGCAGCGGAACAGGGGGATGGACAGATACGCAGTATTTT
J: TRBJ2-7; length: 14; size: -; V: TRBV29-1; D: -; CDR3: CSVTPGAFPSEQYF; DNA: TGCAGCGTTACACCAGGGGCTTTCCCAAGCGAGCAGTACTTC
J: TRBJ2-1; length: 13; size: -; V: TRBV2; D: -; CDR3: CASSEPGVHEQFF; DNA: TGTGCCAGCAGTGAACCAGGGGTCCATGAGCAGTTCTTC
J: TRBJ1-5; length: 15; size: -; V: TRBV7-2; D: -; CDR3: CATRVGGTGNQPQHF; DNA: TGTGCCACCCGGGTAGGGGGAACGGGCAATCAGCCCCAGCATTTT
J: TRBJ1-1; length: 12; size: -; V: TRBV14; D: -; CDR3: CASSRQYTEAFF; DNA: TGTGCCAGCAGCCGACAGTACACTGAAGCTTTCTTT
J: TRBJ1-6; length: 15; size: -; V: TRBV18; D: TRBD1; CDR3: CASSQGQGNNSPLHF; DNA: TGTGCCAGCTCCCAAGGACAGGGGAATAATTCACCCCTCCACTTT
J: TRBJ1-2; length: 12; size: -; V: TRBV25-1; D: TRBD1; CDR3: CASSGTGYGYTF; DNA: TGTGCCAGCAGTGGGACAGGCTATGGCTACACCTTC
J: TRBJ1-6; length: 14; size: -; V: TRBV2; D: TRBD1; CDR3: CASSQGVIISPLHF; DNA: TGTGCCAGCAGTCAGGGGGTGATTATTTCACCCCTCCACTTT
J: TRBJ2-5; length: 16; size: -; V: TRBV5-5; D: -; CDR3: CASSLVGGGVQETQYF; DNA: TGTGCCAGCAGCTTGGTTGGGGGGGGCGTACAAGAGACCCAGTACTTC
J: TRBJ2-5; length: 16; size: -; V: TRBV6-5; D: TRBD1; CDR3: CASSYSTGDLQETQYF; DNA: TGTGCCAGCAGTTACTCGACAGGGGATCTACAAGAGACCCAGTACTTC
J: TRBJ2-7; length: 16; size: -; V: TRBV11-1; D: TRBD2; CDR3: CASSRRASGTFYEQYF; DNA: TGTGCCAGCAGCCGCCGGGCTAGCGGGACCTTCTACGAGCAGTACTTC